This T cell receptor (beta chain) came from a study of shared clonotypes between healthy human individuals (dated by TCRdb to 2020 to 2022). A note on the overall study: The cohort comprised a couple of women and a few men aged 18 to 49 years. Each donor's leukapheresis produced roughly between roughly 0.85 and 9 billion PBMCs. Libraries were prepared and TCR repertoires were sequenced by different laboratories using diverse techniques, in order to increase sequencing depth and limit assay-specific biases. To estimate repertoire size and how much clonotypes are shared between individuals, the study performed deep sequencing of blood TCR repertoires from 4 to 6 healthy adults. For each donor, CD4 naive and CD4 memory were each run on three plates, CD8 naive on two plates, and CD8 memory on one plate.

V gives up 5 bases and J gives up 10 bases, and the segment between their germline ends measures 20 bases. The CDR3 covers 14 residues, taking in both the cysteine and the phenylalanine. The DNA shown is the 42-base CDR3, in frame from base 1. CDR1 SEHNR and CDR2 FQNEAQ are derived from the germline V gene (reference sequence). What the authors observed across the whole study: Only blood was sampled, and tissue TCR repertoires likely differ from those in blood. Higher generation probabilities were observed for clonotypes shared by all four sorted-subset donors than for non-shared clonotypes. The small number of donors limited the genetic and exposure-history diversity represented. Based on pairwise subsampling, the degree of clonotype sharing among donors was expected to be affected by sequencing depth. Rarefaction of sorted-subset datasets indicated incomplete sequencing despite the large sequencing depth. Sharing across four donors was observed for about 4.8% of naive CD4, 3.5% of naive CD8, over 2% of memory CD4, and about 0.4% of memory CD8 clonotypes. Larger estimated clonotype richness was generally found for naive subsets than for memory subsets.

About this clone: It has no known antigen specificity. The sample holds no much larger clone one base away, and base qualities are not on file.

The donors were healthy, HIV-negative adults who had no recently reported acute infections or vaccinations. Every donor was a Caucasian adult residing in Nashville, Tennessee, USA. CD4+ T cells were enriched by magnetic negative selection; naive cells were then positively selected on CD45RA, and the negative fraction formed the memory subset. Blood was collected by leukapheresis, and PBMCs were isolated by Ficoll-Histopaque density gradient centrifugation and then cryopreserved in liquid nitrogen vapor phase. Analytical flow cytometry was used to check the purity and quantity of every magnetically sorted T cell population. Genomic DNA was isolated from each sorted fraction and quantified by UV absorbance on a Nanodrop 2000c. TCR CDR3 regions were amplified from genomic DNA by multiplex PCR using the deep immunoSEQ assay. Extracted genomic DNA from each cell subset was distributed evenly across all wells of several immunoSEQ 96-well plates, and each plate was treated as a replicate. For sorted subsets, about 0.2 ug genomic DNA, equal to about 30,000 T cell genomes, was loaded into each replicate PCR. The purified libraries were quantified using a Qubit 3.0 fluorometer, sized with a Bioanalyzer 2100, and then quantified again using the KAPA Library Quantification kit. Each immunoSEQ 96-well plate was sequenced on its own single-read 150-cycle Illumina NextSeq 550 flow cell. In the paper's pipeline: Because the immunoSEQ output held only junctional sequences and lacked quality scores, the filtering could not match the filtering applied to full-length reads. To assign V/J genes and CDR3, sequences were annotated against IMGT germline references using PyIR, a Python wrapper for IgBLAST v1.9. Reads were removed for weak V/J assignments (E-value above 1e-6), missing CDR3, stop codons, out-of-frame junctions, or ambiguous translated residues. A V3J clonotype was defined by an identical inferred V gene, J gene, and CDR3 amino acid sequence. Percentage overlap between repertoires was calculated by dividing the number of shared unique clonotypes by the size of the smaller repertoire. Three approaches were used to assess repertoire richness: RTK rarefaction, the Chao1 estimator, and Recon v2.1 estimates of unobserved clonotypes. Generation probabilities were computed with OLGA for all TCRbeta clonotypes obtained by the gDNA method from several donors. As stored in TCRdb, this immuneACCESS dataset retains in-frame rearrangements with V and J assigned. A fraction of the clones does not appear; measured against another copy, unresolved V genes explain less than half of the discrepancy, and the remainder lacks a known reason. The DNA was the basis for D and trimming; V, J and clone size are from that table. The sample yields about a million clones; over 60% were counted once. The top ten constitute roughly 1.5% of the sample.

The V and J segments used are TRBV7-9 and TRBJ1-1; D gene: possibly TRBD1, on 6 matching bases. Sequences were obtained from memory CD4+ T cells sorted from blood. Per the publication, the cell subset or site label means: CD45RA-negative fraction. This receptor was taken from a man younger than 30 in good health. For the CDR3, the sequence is CASSLEQGGTVAFF. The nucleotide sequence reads TGTGCCAGCAGCCTCGAACAGGGAGGTACGGTAGCTTTCTTT. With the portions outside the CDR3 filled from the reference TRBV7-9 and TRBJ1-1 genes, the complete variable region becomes DTGVSQNPRHKITKRGQNVTFRCDPISEHNRLYWYRQTLGQGPEFLTYFQNEAQLEKSRLLSDRFSAERPKGSFSTLEIQRTEQGDSAMYLCASSLEQGGTVAFFGQGTRLTVV.